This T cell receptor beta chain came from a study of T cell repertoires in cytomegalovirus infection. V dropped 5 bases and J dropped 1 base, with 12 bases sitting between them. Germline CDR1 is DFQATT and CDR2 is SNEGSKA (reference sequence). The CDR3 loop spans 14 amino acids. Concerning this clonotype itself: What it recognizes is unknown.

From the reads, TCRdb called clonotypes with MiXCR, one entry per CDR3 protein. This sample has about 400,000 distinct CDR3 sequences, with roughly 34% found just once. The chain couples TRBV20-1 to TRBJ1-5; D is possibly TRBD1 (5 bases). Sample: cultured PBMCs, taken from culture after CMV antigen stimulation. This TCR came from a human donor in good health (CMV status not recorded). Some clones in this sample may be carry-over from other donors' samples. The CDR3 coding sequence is TGCAGTGCTCCGCAGGGAACGAGCAATCAGCCCCAGCATTTT. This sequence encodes CSAPQGTSNQPQHF.